The T cell receptor (beta chain) under discussion was sequenced for a study of a mutant IDH1 vaccine in newly diagnosed glioma. The study, taken as a whole, reports: Patients mounted vaccine-induced immune responses in around 93% of cases.

Produced via immunoSEQ multiplex PCR; TCRdb's table is partial and in-frame only. The table records fewer than 40,000 clones, 70% to 80% of them present only once. A note on this clone: Its antigen remains unidentified.

The CDR3 length is 15 residues. The ends were cut back, 3 bases at V and 4 bases at J, with 14 bases in the middle. Germline CDR1 reads SNHLY; CDR2 reads FYNNEI. Regarding time point: week 5, during vaccination. The content of each vaccine dose was 300 ug of mutant IDH1 20-mer peptide, and topical imiquimod accompanied it. Donor tumors were new WHO grade 3 or 4 IDH1-mutant, ATRX-lost astrocytomas. The specimen was PBMCs, collected from a glioma patient whose treatment included an IDH1 peptide vaccine. The origin of this receptor is a man aged 40-50 years with glioma. This rearrangement joins TRBV2 to TRBJ2-3; perhaps D is TRBD1 or TRBD2 (6 bases each). In DNA form, the CDR3 reads TGTGCCAGCAGTGAGACGGGGGCCCGCCCAGATACGCAGTATTTT. This gives the protein CASSETGARPDTQYF.